This T cell receptor beta chain was found in a study of graft-versus-host responses after intestinal transplantation. Across the study: Every one of the recipients received anti-thymocyte globulin induction and afterwards took tacrolimus and steroids for 3 to 4 years.

Study-level results: After transplant, early declines in HvG clones were associated with peak levels of circulating GvH clones. Allograft graft-versus-host to host-versus-graft clonal ratios ran high in patients with graft-donor T cell macrochimerism.

Generated by immunoSEQ multiplex PCR, the TCRdb table keeps only in-frame clones and is missing some. Among 75,000 to 95,000 clones listed, around 90% were seen once. With 1 base removed from V and 0 bases from J, the gap between germline ends came to 8 bases. CDR1 and CDR2 (germline): SGHTS, YDEGEE. The CDR3 contains 16 residues. Of note for this clone: Its cognate antigen is unknown.

The chain has TRBV5-8 and TRBJ1-6; D is unclear. Source: unstimulated CD4+ T cells sorted from spleen or lymph node cells, taken before transplant. This receptor was taken from a human donor who was the organ donor for an intestinal transplant. The CDR3 bases are TGTGCCAGCAGCTTGATTGGGAGCTCCTATAATTCACCCCTCCACTTT. Its translation: CASSLIGSSYNSPLHF.